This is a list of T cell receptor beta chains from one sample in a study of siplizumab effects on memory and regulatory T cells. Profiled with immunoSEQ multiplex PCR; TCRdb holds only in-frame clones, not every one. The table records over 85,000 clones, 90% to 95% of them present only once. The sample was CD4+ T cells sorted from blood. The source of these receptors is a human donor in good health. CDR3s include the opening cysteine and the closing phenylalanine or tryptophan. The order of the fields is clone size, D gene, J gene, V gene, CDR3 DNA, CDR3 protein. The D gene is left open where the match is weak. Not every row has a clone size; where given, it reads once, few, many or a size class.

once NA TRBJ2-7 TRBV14 TGTGCCAGCAGCCATCCCTTTAACGAGCAGTACTTC CASSHPFNEQYF
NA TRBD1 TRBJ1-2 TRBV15 TGTGCTACCAGCATGCGGGGGACAGTCGGCTACACCTTC CATSMRGTVGYTF
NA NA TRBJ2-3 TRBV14 TGTGCCAGCACTAGCAGTACTAGCACAGATACGCAGTATTTT CASTSSTSTDTQYF
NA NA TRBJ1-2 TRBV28 TGTGCCAGCAGTTTGGACAGAGCCCGCAATGGCTACACCTTC CASSLDRARNGYTF
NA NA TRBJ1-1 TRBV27 TGTGCCAGCAGTTTAGGCCCTGAAGCTTTCTTT CASSLGPEAFF
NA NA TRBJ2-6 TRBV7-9 TGTGCCAGCATTGTCCTCTCTGGGGCCAACGTCCTGACTTTC CASIVLSGANVLTF
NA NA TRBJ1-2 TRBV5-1 TGCGCCAGCAGCTTGACAGGGACGATGAAAGGCTACACCTTC CASSLTGTMKGYTF
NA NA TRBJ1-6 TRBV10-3 TGTGCCATCAGTGGACAAGAATATAATTCACCCCTCCACTTT CAISGQEYNSPLHF
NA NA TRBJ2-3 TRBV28 TGTGCCAGCAGCCTAGCCCTCGGACCGCAGTATTTT CASSLALGPQYF
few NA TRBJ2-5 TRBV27 TGTGCCAGCAGTTCAACCAGGGTGATGGGGGAGACCCAGTACTTC CASSSTRVMGETQYF
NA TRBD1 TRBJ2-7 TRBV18 TGTGCCAGCTCACAAACAGGGGAGAGCTCCTACGAGCAGTACTTC CASSQTGESSYEQYF
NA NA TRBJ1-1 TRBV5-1 TGCGCCAGCAGCGAGGAAAGTGGGAACACTGAAGCTTTCTTT CASSEESGNTEAFF
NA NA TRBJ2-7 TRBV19 TGTGCCAGTAGTATAGGGGGCAATTACGAGCAGTACTTC CASSIGGNYEQYF
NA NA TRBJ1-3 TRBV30 TGTGCCTGGAGAGCCTCGGGACCTCCTGGAAACACCATATATTTT CAWRASGPPGNTIYF
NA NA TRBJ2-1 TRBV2 TGTGCCAGCCAAGGACAAACCTTATACAATGAGCAGTTCTTC CASQGQTLYNEQFF
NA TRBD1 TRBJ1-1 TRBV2 TGTGCCAGCCGGGGACAGGGCGGAACTGAAGCTTTCTTT CASRGQGGTEAFF
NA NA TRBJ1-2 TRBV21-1 TGTGCCAGCAGCGGGGACATACAGGGGTACTATGGCTACACCTTC CASSGDIQGYYGYTF
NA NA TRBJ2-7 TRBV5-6 TGTGCCAGCAGCTTGGTAGTGGCAGGGCTGGCCTACGAGCAGTACTTC CASSLVVAGLAYEQYF
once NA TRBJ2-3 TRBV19 TGTGCCAGTAGTAATGCGAGGACTAGCACAGATACGCAGTATTTT CASSNARTSTDTQYF
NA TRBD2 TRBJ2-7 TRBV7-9 TGTGCCAGCAGCTTAGGTAGCGGGGGGGCCTACGAGCAGTACTTC CASSLGSGGAYEQYF
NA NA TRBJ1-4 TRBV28 TGTGCCAGCAGCCATGGGTGGGGTAATGAAAAACTGTTTTTT CASSHGWGNEKLFF
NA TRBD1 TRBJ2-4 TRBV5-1 TGCGCCAGCAGCCCGAACCTGGGGACAGGGGGCAACATTCAGTACTTC CASSPNLGTGGNIQYF
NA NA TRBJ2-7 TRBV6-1 TGTGCCAGCGGACGAAACAGGGAAGCCTCCTACGAGCAGTACTTC CASGRNREASYEQYF
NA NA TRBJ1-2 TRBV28 TGTGCCAGCAGCCTTACCACAGGGTACCATGGCTACACCTTC CASSLTTGYHGYTF
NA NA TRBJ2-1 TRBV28 TGTGCCAGCAGTTTGGTGGGACTTCAGAACAATGAGCAGTTCTTC CASSLVGLQNNEQFF
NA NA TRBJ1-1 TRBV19 TGTGCCAGTAGAACAGGGAATTTAGTCTCTGAAGCTTTCTTT CASRTGNLVSEAFF
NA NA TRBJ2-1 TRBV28 TGTGCCAGCAGCCCTGTCGGCTGGAAGGAGCAGTTCTTC CASSPVGWKEQFF
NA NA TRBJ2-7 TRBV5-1 TGCGCCAGCAGCTTGGCTACGTTATCCTACGAGCAGTACTTC CASSLATLSYEQYF
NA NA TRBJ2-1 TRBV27 TGTGCCAGCAGTCGTCGGGGCCCGCCCTACAATGAGCAGTTCTTC CASSRRGPPYNEQFF
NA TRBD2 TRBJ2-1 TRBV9 TGTGCCAGCAGCTCCGTCTCGGGACTAGCGGGCTACAATGAGCAGTTCTTC CASSSVSGLAGYNEQFF
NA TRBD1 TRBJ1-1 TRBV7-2 TGTGCCAGCAGGTCAACGGGACAGGGCGGCACTGAAGCTTTCTTT CASRSTGQGGTEAFF
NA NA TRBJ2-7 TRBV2 TGTGCCACCCGACGGGACGGAACCTACGAGCAGTACTTC CATRRDGTYEQYF
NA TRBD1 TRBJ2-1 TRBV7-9 TGTGCCAACAGCTTAAGGACAGGGGGAGTCAATGAGCAGTTCTTC CANSLRTGGVNEQFF
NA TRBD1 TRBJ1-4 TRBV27 TGTGCCAGCAGGCCTCGACAGGGGGCGAATGAAAAACTGTTTTTT CASRPRQGANEKLFF
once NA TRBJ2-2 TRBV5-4 TGTGCCAGTAGCTTGGGCGCCAGGGCGCGGAACACCGGGGAGCTGTTTTTT CASSLGARARNTGELFF
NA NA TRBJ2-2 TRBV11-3 TGTGCCAGCAGCTTAGCTATAGGACATCTGGTTACCGGGGAGCTGTTTTTT CASSLAIGHLVTGELFF
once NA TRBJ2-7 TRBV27 TGTGCCAGCAGTTTCTTAGCGGCAAGCTCCTACGAGCAGTACTTC CASSFLAASSYEQYF
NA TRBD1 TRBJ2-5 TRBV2 TGTGCCAGCAATGGACAGGGTAGAGAGACCCAGTACTTC CASNGQGRETQYF
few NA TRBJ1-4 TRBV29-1 TGCAGCGTGGGGGATGGTGGTGAAAAACTGTTTTTT CSVGDGGEKLFF
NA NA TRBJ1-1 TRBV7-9 TGTGCCAGCAGCTTCAGGGAAGGGGCTGAAGCTTTCTTT CASSFREGAEAFF
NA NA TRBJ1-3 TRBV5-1 TGCGCCAGCAGCTTGGCTAGCTCTGGAAACACCATATATTTT CASSLASSGNTIYF
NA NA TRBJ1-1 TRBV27 TGTGCCAGCAGTGCTGAGGGGTATAGGGTTCTGAGCACTGAAGCTTTCTTT CASSAEGYRVLSTEAFF
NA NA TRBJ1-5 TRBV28 TGTGCCAGCAGTTTAATTTTGTATCGGGGTAGCAATCAGCCCCAGCATTTT CASSLILYRGSNQPQHF
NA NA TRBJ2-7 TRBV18 TGTGCCAGCTCACCACCGGGAACCATCACGGGCGAGCAGTACTTC CASSPPGTITGEQYF
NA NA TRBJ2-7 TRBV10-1 TGCGCCAGCAGTGATCCCGGGAGAAGCGAGCAGTACTTC CASSDPGRSEQYF
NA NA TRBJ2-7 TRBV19 TGTGCCAGCCGAACCGGTGGAGGGTACGAGCAGTACTTC CASRTGGGYEQYF
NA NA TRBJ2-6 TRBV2 TGTGCCAGCAAACTCCAAGGTGGGGCCAACGTCCTGACTTTC CASKLQGGANVLTF
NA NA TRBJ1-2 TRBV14 TGTGCCAGCAGCCAAGGGGCCACGGTTAACTATGGCTACACCTTC CASSQGATVNYGYTF
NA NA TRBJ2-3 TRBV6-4 TGTGCCAGCAGTGATAGGGGGGGGCCGGCAGATACGCAGTATTTT CASSDRGGPADTQYF
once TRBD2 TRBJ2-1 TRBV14 TGTGCCAGCAGCTCATCTCCTCTAGCGGGAGGTTCTCCCAATGAGCAGTTCTTC CASSSSPLAGGSPNEQFF
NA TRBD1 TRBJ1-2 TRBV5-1 TGCGCCAGCATGCCAGGGGGAAGTACTAACTATGGCTACACCTTC CASMPGGSTNYGYTF
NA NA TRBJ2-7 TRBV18 TGTGCCAGCTCACCACCGAGGCAGGCTAACTCCTACGAGCAGTACTTC CASSPPRQANSYEQYF
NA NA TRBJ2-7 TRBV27 TGTGCCAGCAGCCAGAATCGAGACTCCTACGAGCAGTACTTC CASSQNRDSYEQYF
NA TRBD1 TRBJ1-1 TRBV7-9 TGTGCCAGCAGCCCACGACAGGGTAAGGTGACTGAAGCTTTCTTT CASSPRQGKVTEAFF